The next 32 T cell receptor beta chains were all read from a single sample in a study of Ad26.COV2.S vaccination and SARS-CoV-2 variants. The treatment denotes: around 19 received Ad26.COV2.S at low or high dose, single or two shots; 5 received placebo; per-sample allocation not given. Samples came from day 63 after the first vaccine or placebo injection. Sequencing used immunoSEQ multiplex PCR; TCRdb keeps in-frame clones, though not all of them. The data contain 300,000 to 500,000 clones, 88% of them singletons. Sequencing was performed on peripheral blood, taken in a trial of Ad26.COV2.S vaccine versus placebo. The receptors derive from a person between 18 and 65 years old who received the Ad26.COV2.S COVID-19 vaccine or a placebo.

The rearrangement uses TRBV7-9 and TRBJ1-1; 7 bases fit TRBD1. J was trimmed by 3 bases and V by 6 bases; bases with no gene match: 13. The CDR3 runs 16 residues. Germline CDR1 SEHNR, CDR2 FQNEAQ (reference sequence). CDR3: CASRATGTGKDTEAFF. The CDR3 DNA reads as TGTGCCAGCAGAGCGACAGGGACCGGAAAGGACACTGAAGCTTTCTTT.

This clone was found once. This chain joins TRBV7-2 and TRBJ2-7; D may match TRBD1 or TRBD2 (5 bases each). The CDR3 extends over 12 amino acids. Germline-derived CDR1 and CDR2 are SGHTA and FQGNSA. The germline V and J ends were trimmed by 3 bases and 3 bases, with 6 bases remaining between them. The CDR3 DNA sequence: TGTGCCAGCAGCTTGGGGGTCTACGAGCAGTACTTC. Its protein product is CASSLGVYEQYF.

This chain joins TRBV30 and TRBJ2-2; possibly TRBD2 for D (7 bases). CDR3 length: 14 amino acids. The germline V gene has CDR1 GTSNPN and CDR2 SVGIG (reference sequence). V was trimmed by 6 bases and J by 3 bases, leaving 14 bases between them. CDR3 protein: CACFRGGDTGELFF. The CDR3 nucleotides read TGTGCCTGTTTTAGGGGGGGAGACACCGGGGAGCTGTTTTTT.

The CDR3 DNA reads TGCGCCAGCAGTTTGAATGGGAACCGTGGAAACACCATATATTTT. The encoded protein is CASSLNGNRGNTIYF. The chain is built from TRBV4-1 and TRBJ1-3; D gene unclear. V lost 6 bases, J lost 3 bases, and 15 bases lay in between. This CDR3 has 15 amino acids. Germline V lookup: CDR1 MGHRA, CDR2 YSYEKL.

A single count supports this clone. The CDR3, as DNA: TGTGCCAGCTCACCAGAGGAGAAAGGGGGAGAGACCCAGTACTTC. This encodes CASSPEEKGGETQYF. The chain has TRBV18 and TRBJ2-5, with D possibly TRBD1 on 6 matching bases. Per the germline V gene, CDR1 is KGHSH and CDR2 is LQKENI. The CDR3 consists of 15 residues. Trimming stripped 2 bases from V and 4 bases from J, with 14 bases between. Full variable domain (rest looked up from reference TRBV18 and TRBJ2-5): NAGVMQNPRHLVRRRGQEARLRCSPMKGHSHVYWYRQLPEEGLKFMVYLQKENIIDESGMPKERFSAEFPKEGPSILRIQQVVRGDSAAYFCASSPEEKGGETQYFGPGTRLLVL.

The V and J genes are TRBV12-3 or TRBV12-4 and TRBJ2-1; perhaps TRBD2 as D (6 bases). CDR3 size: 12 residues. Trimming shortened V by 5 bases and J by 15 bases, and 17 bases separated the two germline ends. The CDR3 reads CASSTRGGDLFF. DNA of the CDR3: TGTGCCAGCAGTACCCGAGGCGGGGATCTGTTCTTC.

Written as DNA, the CDR3 is TGTGCCAGCAGTATCTCGGGGTTGGAGACCCAGTACTTC. Translating gives CASSISGLETQYF. The gene calls are TRBV27 and TRBJ2-5; tentatively, D is TRBD2 (5 bases). V was cut by 5 bases and J by 5 bases, with 12 bases left in between. Germline CDR1 reads MNHEY; CDR2 reads SMNVEV (reference sequence). The CDR3 has 13 residues.

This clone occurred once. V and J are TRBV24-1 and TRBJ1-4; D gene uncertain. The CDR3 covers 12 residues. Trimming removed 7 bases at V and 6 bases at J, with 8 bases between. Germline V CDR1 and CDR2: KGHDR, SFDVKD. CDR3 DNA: TGTGCCACCAGCCCTAAAGATGAAAAACTGTTTTTT. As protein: CATSPKDEKLFF.

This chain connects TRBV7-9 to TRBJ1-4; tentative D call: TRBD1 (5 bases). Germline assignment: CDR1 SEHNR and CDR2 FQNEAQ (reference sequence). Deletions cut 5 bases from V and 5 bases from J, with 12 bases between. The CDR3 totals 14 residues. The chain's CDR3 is CASSRGERNEKLFF. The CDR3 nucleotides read TGTGCCAGCAGCCGAGGGGAGAGGAATGAAAAACTGTTTTTT.

CDR3 DNA sequence: TGTGCCAGCAGCCAAGATTACAGAACCTACACCTTC. The encoded protein is CASSQDYRTYTF. V gene TRBV3-1 (or the pseudogene TRBV3-2) combines with J gene TRBJ1-2, with D hard to call. The length of the CDR3 is 12 residues. In germline, CDR1 is LGHDT, CDR2 YNNKEL (reference sequence). V lost 0 bases, J lost 10 bases, and 9 bases lay in between.

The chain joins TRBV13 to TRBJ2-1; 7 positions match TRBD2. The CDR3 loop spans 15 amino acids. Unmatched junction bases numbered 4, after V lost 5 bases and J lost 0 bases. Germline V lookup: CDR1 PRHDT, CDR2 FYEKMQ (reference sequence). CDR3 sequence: CASSPGLVSYNEQFF. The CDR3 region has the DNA TGTGCCAGCAGCCCCGGACTAGTCTCCTACAATGAGCAGTTCTTC.

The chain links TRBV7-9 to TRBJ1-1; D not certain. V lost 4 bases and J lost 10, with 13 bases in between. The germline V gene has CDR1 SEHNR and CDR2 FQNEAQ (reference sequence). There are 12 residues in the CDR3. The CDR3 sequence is CASSSVNRRAFF. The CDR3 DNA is TGTGCCAGCAGCTCGGTCAACCGCAGAGCTTTCTTT.

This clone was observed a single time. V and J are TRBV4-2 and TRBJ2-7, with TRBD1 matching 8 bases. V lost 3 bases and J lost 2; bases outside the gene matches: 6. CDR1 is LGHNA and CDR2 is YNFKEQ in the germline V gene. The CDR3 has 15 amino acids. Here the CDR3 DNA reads TGTGCCAGCAGCCAGGACAGGGCCCCCACCTACGAGCAGTACTTC. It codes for CASSQDRAPTYEQYF.

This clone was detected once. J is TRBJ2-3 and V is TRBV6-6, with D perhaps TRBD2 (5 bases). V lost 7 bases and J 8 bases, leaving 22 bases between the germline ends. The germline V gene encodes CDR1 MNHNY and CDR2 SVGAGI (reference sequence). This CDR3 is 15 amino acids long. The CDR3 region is CASNLDYGSSLTQYF. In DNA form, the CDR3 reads TGTGCCAGCAACCTTGACTACGGTTCCTCACTTACGCAGTATTTT.

The CDR3 DNA sequence: TGTGCCATCAGCGGGGACGCCTTACAGAATGAGCAGTTCTTC. Translating it yields CAISGDALQNEQFF. The rearrangement uses TRBV10-3 and TRBJ2-1; perhaps D is TRBD1 or TRBD2 (5 bases each). CDR1 and CDR2 from the germline V gene are ENHRY and SYGVKD. V lost 6 bases and J 7 bases, leaving 16 bases between the germline ends. The CDR3 is 14 amino acids.

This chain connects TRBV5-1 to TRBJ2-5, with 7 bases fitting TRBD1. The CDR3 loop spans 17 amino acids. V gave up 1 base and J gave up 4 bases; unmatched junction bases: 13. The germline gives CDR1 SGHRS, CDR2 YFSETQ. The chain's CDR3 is CASSLRGQPLHGETQYF. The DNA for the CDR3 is TGCGCCAGCAGCTTGCGGGGACAGCCATTACACGGAGAGACCCAGTACTTC.

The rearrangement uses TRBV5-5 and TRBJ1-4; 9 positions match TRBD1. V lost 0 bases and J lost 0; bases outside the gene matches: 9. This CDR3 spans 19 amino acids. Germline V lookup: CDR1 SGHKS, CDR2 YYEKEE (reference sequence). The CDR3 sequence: CASSLEGTGSISTNEKLFF. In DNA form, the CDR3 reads TGTGCCAGCAGCTTGGAGGGGACAGGGTCGATTTCAACTAATGAAAAACTGTTTTTT.

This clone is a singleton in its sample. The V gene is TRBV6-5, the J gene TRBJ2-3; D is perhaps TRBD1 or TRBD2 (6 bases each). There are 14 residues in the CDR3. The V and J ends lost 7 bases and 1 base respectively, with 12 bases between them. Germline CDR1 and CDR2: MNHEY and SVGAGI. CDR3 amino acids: CASKEEGGTDTQYF. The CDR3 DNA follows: TGTGCCAGCAAGGAGGAGGGGGGCACAGATACGCAGTATTTT.

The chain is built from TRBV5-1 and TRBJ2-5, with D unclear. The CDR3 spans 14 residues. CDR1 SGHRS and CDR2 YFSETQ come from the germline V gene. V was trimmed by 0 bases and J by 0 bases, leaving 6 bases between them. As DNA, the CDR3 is TGCGCCAGCAGCTTGGCCAGCGACCAAGAGACCCAGTACTTC. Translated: CASSLASDQETQYF.

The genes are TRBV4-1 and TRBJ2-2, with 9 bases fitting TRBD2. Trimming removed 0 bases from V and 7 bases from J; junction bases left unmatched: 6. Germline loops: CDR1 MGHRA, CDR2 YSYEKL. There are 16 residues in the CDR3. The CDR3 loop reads CASSQEASGVDGELFF. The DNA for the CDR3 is TGCGCCAGCAGCCAAGAGGCTAGCGGGGTTGACGGGGAGCTGTTTTTT.

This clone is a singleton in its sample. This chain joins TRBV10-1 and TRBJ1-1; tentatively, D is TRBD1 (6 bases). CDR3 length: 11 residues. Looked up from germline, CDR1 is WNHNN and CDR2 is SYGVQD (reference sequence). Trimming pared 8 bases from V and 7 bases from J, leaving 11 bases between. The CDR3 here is CASGQGNEAFF. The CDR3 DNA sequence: TGCGCCAGCGGGCAGGGGAATGAAGCTTTCTTT.

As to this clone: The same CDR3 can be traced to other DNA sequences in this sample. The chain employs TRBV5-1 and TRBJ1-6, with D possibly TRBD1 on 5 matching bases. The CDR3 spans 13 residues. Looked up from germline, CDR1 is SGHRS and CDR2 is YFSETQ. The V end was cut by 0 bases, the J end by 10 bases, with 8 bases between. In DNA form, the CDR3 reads TGCGCCAGCAGCTTGGCAGGGAGGTCACCCCTCCACTTT. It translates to CASSLAGRSPLHF.

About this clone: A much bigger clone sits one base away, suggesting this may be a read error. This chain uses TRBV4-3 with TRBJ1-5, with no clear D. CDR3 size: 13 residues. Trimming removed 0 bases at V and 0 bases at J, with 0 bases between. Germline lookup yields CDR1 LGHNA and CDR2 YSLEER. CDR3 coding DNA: TGCGCCAGCAGCCAAGATAGCAATCAGCCCCAGCATTTT. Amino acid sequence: CASSQDSNQPQHF.

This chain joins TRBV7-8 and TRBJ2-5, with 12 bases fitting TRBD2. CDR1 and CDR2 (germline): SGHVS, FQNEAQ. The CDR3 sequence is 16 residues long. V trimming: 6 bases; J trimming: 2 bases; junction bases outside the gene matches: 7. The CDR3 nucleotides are TGTGCCAGCAGTCCTGGGACTAGCGGGCCACAAGAGACCCAGTACTTC. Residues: CASSPGTSGPQETQYF.

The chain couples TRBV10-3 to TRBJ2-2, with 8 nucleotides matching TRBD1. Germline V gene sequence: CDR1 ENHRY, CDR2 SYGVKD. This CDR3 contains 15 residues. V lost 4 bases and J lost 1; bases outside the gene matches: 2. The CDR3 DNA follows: TGTGCCATCAGTGCCGGGACAGGGAACACCGGGGAGCTGTTTTTT. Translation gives CAISAGTGNTGELFF.

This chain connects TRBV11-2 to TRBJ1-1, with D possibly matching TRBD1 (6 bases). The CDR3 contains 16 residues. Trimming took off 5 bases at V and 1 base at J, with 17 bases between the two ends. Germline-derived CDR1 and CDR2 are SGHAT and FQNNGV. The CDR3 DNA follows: TGTGCCAGCAGCCCCACGACGACGACAGGGAACACTGAAGCTTTCTTT. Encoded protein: CASSPTTTTGNTEAFF.

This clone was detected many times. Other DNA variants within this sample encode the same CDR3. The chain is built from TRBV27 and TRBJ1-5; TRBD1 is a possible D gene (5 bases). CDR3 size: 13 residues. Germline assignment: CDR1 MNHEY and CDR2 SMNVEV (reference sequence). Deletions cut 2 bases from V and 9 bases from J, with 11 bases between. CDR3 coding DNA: TGTGCCAGCAGTTTAGGAAGGGGTCGGCCCCAGCATTTT. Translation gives CASSLGRGRPQHF.

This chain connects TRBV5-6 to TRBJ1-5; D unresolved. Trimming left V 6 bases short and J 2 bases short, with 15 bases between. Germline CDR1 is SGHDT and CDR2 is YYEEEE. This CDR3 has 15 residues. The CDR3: CASNVWGEGNQPQHF. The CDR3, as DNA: TGTGCCAGCAACGTATGGGGAGAGGGCAATCAGCCCCAGCATTTT.

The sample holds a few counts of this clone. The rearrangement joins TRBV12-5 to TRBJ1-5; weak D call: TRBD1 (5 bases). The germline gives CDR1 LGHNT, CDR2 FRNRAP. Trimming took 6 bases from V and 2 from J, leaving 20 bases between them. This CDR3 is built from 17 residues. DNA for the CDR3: TGTGCTAGTGGCTACGCGTTGGGGGACTTGGGCAATCAGCCCCAGCATTTT. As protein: CASGYALGDLGNQPQHF.

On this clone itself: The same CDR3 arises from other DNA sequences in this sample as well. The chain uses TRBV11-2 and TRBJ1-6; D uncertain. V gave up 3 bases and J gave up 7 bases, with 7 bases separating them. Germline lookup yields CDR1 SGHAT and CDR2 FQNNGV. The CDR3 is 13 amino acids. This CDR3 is CASSLNGNSPLHF. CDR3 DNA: TGTGCCAGCAGCTTGAACGGGAATTCACCCCTCCACTTT.

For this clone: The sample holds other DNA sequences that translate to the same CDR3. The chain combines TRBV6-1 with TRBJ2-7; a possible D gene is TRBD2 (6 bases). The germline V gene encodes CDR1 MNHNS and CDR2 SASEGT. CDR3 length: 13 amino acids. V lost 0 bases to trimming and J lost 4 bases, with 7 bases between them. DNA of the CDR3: TGTGCCAGCAGTGAAGCAGGGAGGTACGAGCAGTACTTC. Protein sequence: CASSEAGRYEQYF.

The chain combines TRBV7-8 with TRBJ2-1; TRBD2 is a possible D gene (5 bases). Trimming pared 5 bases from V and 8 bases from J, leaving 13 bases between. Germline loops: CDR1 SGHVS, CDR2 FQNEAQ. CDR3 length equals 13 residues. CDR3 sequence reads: CASSPVEAHEQFF. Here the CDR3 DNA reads TGTGCCAGCAGCCCCGTGGAGGCCCATGAGCAGTTCTTC.